This entry features one T cell receptor beta chain sequence. Its antigen is undetermined. Trimming pared 3 bases from V and 4 bases from J, leaving 11 bases between. The CDR3 runs 14 residues. From germline, CDR1 is SGHVS and CDR2 FQNEAQ. The authors produced TCR alpha and TCR beta cDNA libraries with sample barcodes and UMIs by 5'RACE using constant-segment primers. Each CDR3 protein gets one entry after TCRdb re-called the 5' RACE reads with MiXCR. This sample yields approximately 170,000 distinct CDR3 sequences, of which roughly 13% are seen a single time; approximately 3.3% belongs to the top ten. This sample is part of a study of T-cell memory formation after mild COVID-19. Whole-study findings and limits: Cross-reactive memory seemingly joined, as some responding clones were found in pre-infection memory.

The sequenced material came from PBMCs or a T cell subset sorted from them (not recorded which). The rearrangement joins TRBV7-8 to TRBJ2-3, with D tentatively TRBD2 (5 bases). This TCR was recovered from a young man who had mild COVID-19 (a few samples of this study predate the infection). Cell type and time point are not known. The CDR3 is CASSFFEGSDTQYF. In nucleotides, the CDR3 is TGTGCCAGCAGCTTTTTTGAGGGCTCAGATACGCAGTATTTT.